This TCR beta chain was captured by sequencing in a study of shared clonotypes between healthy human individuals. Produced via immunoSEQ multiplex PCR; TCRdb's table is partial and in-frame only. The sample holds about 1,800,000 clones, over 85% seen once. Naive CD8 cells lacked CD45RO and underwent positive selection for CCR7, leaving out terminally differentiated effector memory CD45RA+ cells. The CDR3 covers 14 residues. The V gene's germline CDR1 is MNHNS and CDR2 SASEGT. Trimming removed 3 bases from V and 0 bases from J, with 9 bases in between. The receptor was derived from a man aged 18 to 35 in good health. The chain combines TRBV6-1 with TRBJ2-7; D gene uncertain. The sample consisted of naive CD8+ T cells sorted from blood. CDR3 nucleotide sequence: TGTGCCAGCAGTGAGGATGGGTTCTCCTACGAGCAGTACTTC. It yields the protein CASSEDGFSYEQYF.